One and the same sample provided the 23 T cell receptor beta chains below, sequenced in a study of PD-1 blockade in classical Hodgkin lymphoma. The time point was: cycle 4 day 1 (C4D1), after 6 weeks of nivolumab. All patients relapsed after autologous stem cell transplantation, and brentuximab vedotin exposure varied. Produced via immunoSEQ multiplex PCR; TCRdb's table is partial and in-frame only. The sample contains about 60,000 clones, roughly 92% of which appear only once. Specimen: peripheral blood mononuclear cells (PBMCs), collected before the fourth cycle of nivolumab. Receptors originate from a human donor with classical Hodgkin lymphoma.

V and J are TRBV6-1 and TRBJ2-1; 12 positions match TRBD2. Germline assignment: CDR1 MNHNS and CDR2 SASEGT. The V and J ends lost 3 bases and 7 bases, in that order; junction bases with no gene match: 10. This CDR3 is built from 17 residues. DNA of the CDR3: TGTGCCAGCAGTGAGGAGGTGTTGACTAGCGGGAGAAATGAGCAGTTCTTC. It translates to CASSEEVLTSGRNEQFF.

The chain has TRBV9 and TRBJ2-3; TRBD2 aligns across 9 bases. Looked up from germline, CDR1 is SGDLS and CDR2 is YYNGEE. The CDR3 covers 20 residues. The J segment lost 1 base and the V segment lost 4 bases, leaving 19 bases of the junction unmatched. The DNA for the CDR3 is TGTGCCAGCAGCCCAAGTGTGGGTGCGGGAGGGCCCACTCGCACAGATACGCAGTATTTT. This translates into CASSPSVGAGGPTRTDTQYF.

This chain links TRBV28 with TRBJ2-3; the match to TRBD1 covers 9 bases. Germline trimming cut 9 bases from V and 5 bases from J; bases unmatched to any gene: 3. CDR3 size: 12 residues. Per the germline V gene, CDR1 is MDHEN and CDR2 is SYDVKM. CDR3 sequence reads: CASRQGEDTQYF. Written as DNA, the CDR3 is TGTGCCAGTAGACAGGGGGAAGATACGCAGTATTTT.

This chain links TRBV27 with TRBJ1-5; 7 nucleotides agree with TRBD1. The ends lost 4 bases at V and 3 bases at J; junction bases unmatched: 12. Germline loops: CDR1 MNHEY, CDR2 SMNVEV (reference sequence). This CDR3 has 17 residues. The CDR3 DNA follows: TGTGCCAGCAGTTCGTCAGGGGACAGTGGGCTCAATCAGCCCCAGCATTTT. It encodes CASSSSGDSGLNQPQHF.

Only one count was recorded for this clone. The rearrangement joins TRBV9 to TRBJ2-3; D is perhaps TRBD1 (6 bases). CDR3 length equals 19 residues. CDR1 SGDLS and CDR2 YYNGEE come from the germline V gene. The V end lost 0 bases, the J end lost 1 base, and 21 bases lay between the germline ends. In DNA form, the CDR3 reads TGTGCCAGCAGCGTAGACTCCCTTCGGGCAGGGGTAGGCACAGATACGCAGTATTTT. Translation gives CASSVDSLRAGVGTDTQYF.

The V call is TRBV4-1, the J call TRBJ1-4; 8 nucleotides line up with TRBD1. Trimming took 5 bases from V and 7 from J; bases not matched to a gene: 6. This CDR3 is built from 14 residues. CDR1 and CDR2 (germline): MGHRA, YSYEKL. DNA of the CDR3: TGCGCCAGCAGCTTTGACAGGGGAGGTGAAAAACTGTTTTTT. Its translation: CASSFDRGGEKLFF.

The genes are TRBV4-1 and TRBJ2-7; 10 positions agree with TRBD1. This CDR3 contains 15 residues. V lost 4 bases, J lost 2 bases, and 5 bases stayed unmatched. Germline-derived CDR1 and CDR2 are MGHRA and YSYEKL. CDR3 residues: CASSPDGTGAYEQYF. CDR3 coding DNA: TGCGCCAGCAGCCCGGACGGGACAGGGGCCTACGAGCAGTACTTC.

This chain uses TRBV19 with TRBJ1-1, with D tentatively TRBD1 (5 bases). The CDR3 sequence is 13 residues long. Germline V gene lookup returns CDR1 LNHDA and CDR2 SQIVND (reference sequence). V lost 2 bases and J lost 11, with 15 bases in between. CDR3 loop: CASSISRNRQAFF. Written as DNA, the CDR3 is TGTGCCAGTAGTATAAGTCGTAACAGGCAGGCTTTCTTT.

The chain combines TRBV27 with TRBJ1-2; D might be TRBD1 (5 bases). Germline-derived CDR1 and CDR2 are MNHEY and SMNVEV (reference sequence). V gave up 4 bases and J gave up 0 bases, with 9 bases separating them. This CDR3 region has 14 residues. For the CDR3, the DNA is TGTGCCAGCAGTTCCGGACACCCTAACTATGGCTACACCTTC. Amino acids: CASSSGHPNYGYTF.

The gene calls are TRBV7-9 and TRBJ2-7, with TRBD2 identical over 8 bases. The junction had 10 bases not matched to a gene; V was cut back by 5 bases and J by 4 bases. The CDR3 is 15 residues long. CDR1 and CDR2 from the germline V gene are SEHNR and FQNEAQ (reference sequence). In nucleotides, the CDR3 is TGTGCCAGCAGCCCCACGGCCAGCGGGAGATACGAGCAGTACTTC. This encodes CASSPTASGRYEQYF.

The V and J genes are TRBV5-1 and TRBJ1-1; D gene unclear. Trimming took 0 bases from V and 7 from J, leaving 10 bases between them. This CDR3 spans 13 amino acids. The V gene's germline CDR1 is SGHRS and CDR2 YFSETQ. CDR3 nucleotide sequence: TGCGCCAGCAGCTTGGGGGAACTAAGTGAAGCTTTCTTT. Amino acid sequence: CASSLGELSEAFF.

The chain combines TRBV28 with TRBJ2-1; the D is unclear. Germline CDR1 is MDHEN and CDR2 is SYDVKM. Trimming took off 2 bases at V and 5 bases at J, with 7 bases between the two ends. The CDR3 is 13 amino acids. The CDR3 sequence is CASSLLPHNEQFF. The CDR3 DNA follows: TGTGCCAGCAGTTTACTACCCCACAATGAGCAGTTCTTC.

The chain couples TRBV28 to TRBJ1-5, with 8 positions matching TRBD1. There are 16 residues in the CDR3. V dropped 5 bases and J dropped 0; count of bases not matched to a gene: 6. The germline CDR1 and CDR2 sequences are MDHEN and SYDVKM. CDR3 nucleotide sequence: TGTGCCAGCAGTCCCGGACAGGGATATAGCAATCAGCCCCAGCATTTT. It encodes CASSPGQGYSNQPQHF.

V usage is TRBV5-1 and J usage is TRBJ2-1; D is possibly TRBD1 (5 bases). Germline CDR1 and CDR2: SGHRS and YFSETQ. The ends were cut back, 7 bases at V and 2 bases at J, with 16 bases in the middle. The CDR3 loop spans 15 amino acids. The DNA of the CDR3 is TGCGCCAGCCGCCTCGACAGTTCCCCCTACAATGAGCAGTTCTTC. Its translation: CASRLDSSPYNEQFF.

This clone was seen a single time. The chain carries TRBV4-1 and TRBJ2-3, with 7 bases identical to TRBD1. CDR1 and CDR2 (germline): MGHRA, YSYEKL. J was trimmed by 0 bases and V by 1 base; bases with no gene match: 4. The CDR3 loop spans 16 amino acids. The CDR3 coding sequence is TGCGCCAGCAGCCAAGGTCCGACAGGGAGCACAGATACGCAGTATTTT. Protein sequence: CASSQGPTGSTDTQYF.

The chain combines TRBV7-9 with TRBJ2-2; D unresolved. CDR3 length: 12 amino acids. V dropped 5 bases and J dropped 7 bases, with 8 bases sitting between them. Germline values: CDR1 SEHNR, CDR2 FQNEAQ (reference sequence). The CDR3 DNA is TGTGCCAGCAGCCCAAGGGACGGGGAGCTGTTTTTT. As protein: CASSPRDGELFF.

The chain carries TRBV6-6 and TRBJ1-5, with 7 bases matching TRBD1. Trimming removed 8 bases from V and 4 bases from J; junction bases left unmatched: 5. The V gene's germline CDR1 is MNHNY and CDR2 SVGAGI (reference sequence). This CDR3 spans 13 amino acids. The CDR3 loop reads CASGGQQNQPQHF. CDR3 nucleotides: TGTGCCAGCGGGGGACAGCAAAATCAGCCCCAGCATTTT.

The chain employs TRBV18 and TRBJ2-5; D unresolved. Germline V lookup: CDR1 KGHSH, CDR2 LQKENI. This CDR3 has 13 amino acids. V shed 5 bases and J shed 5 bases, with 12 bases lying between them. The CDR3, as DNA: TGTGCCAGCTCAACAATAAGGTCGGAGACCCAGTACTTC. This translates into CASSTIRSETQYF. Full variable domain (outside the CDR3, taken from reference TRBV18 and TRBJ2-5): NAGVMQNPRHLVRRRGQEARLRCSPMKGHSHVYWYRQLPEEGLKFMVYLQKENIIDESGMPKERFSAEFPKEGPSILRIQQVVRGDSAAYFCASSTIRSETQYFGPGTRLLVL.

The chain is built from TRBV7-9 and TRBJ2-2; TRBD1 matches at 9 bases. Germline CDR1 is SEHNR and CDR2 is FQNEAQ (reference sequence). Trimming cost V 3 bases and J 6 bases; bases outside gene matches: 5. The CDR3 totals 15 residues. The CDR3 loop is CASSFRDRAAGELFF. The DNA of the CDR3 is TGTGCCAGCAGCTTCCGGGACAGGGCCGCCGGGGAGCTGTTTTTT.

The chain recombines TRBV18 with TRBJ2-3; D may be TRBD2 (5 bases). CDR1 and CDR2 from the germline V gene are KGHSH and LQKENI. The CDR3 loop spans 16 amino acids. V was shortened by 3 bases and J by 4 bases, with 17 bases between the two germline ends. CDR3 residues: CASSPVSGDPPDTQYF. The CDR3 DNA follows: TGTGCCAGCTCACCGGTGTCCGGGGATCCCCCAGATACGCAGTATTTT.

The chain links TRBV9 to TRBJ2-3; D remains ambiguous. The CDR3 runs to 15 residues. Germline-derived CDR1 and CDR2 are SGDLS and YYNGEE. Trimming removed 6 bases from V and 3 bases from J, with 17 bases in between. The CDR3 is CASTTSPYGTDTQYF. DNA of the CDR3: TGTGCCAGCACCACCTCTCCCTACGGGACAGATACGCAGTATTTT.

The chain recombines TRBV7-8 with TRBJ2-1, with 10 bases aligning to TRBD2. This CDR3 spans 17 amino acids. Germline V gene data show CDR1 as SGHVS and CDR2 as FQNEAQ. V shed 7 bases, J shed 6 bases, and the junction held 15 bases outside the gene matches. CDR3 DNA: TGTGCCAGCACCTTTAACCCCACTAGCGGGGATCCCAATGAGCAGTTCTTC. Translated: CASTFNPTSGDPNEQFF.

The genes are TRBV19 and TRBJ2-6; D is perhaps TRBD2 (5 bases). V lost 5 bases and J 4 bases, leaving 15 bases between the germline ends. The CDR3 extends over 16 amino acids. CDR1 and CDR2 (germline): LNHDA, SQIVND (reference sequence). The CDR3 region has the DNA TGTGCCAGTAGTTCCCCGGGGTTGGTGGGGGCCAACGTCCTGACTTTC. It translates to CASSSPGLVGANVLTF.